The 11 T cell receptor beta chains below were found in one sample sequenced in a study of blood T cell repertoires in COVID-19. This table comes from immunoSEQ multiplex PCR, and its TCRdb copy is limited to in-frame clones, with some not included. Found here are 220,000 or so clones, nearly 90% of them singletons; the top ten hold about 14%. Specimen: PBMCs or T cells enriched from blood (not recorded which). The receptors shown here come from a man under 40 who had been exposed to COVID-19.

The V gene is TRBV7-9, the J gene TRBJ2-1; D might be TRBD2 (5 bases). V shed 0 bases and J shed 0 bases, with 9 bases lying between them. Germline V gene sequence: CDR1 SEHNR, CDR2 FQNEAQ (reference sequence). This CDR3 has 16 residues. The CDR3 sequence is CASSLARTPSYNEQFF. DNA for the CDR3: TGTGCCAGCAGCTTAGCGCGGACTCCCTCCTACAATGAGCAGTTCTTC.

This clone was seen a handful of times. The chain joins TRBV2 to TRBJ2-2; 8 positions match TRBD2. There are 15 residues in the CDR3. With 7 bases clipped from V and 2 bases from J, the junction kept 6 bases outside the gene matches. Germline assignment: CDR1 SNHLY and CDR2 FYNNEI. The CDR3, as DNA: TGTGCCAGCAAGGGCGGGGGGCCTAACACCGGGGAGCTGTTTTTT. Its protein product is CASKGGGPNTGELFF.

This clone was counted between two and nine times. This chain joins TRBV9 and TRBJ2-2; D uncertain. Germline CDR1 and CDR2: SGDLS and YYNGEE. V shed 0 bases and J shed 3 bases, with 6 bases lying between them. The CDR3 loop spans 14 amino acids. CDR3 sequence: CASSVASDTGELFF. As DNA, the CDR3 is TGTGCCAGCAGCGTAGCGAGTGACACCGGGGAGCTGTTTTTT.

The rearrangement links TRBV4-2 to TRBJ1-2; 9 bases match TRBD1. The CDR3 is 16 residues long. CDR1 and CDR2 (germline): LGHNA, YNFKEQ. V shed 4 bases and J 3 bases; nucleotides not matched to a gene: 9. This chain's CDR3 is CASSPQDRGEYYGYTF. For the CDR3, the DNA is TGTGCCAGCAGCCCTCAAGACAGGGGGGAATACTATGGCTACACCTTC.

The chain uses TRBV25-1 and TRBJ2-2, with TRBD1 identical over 7 bases. CDR1 and CDR2 (germline): MGHDK, SYGVNS. CDR3 size: 15 residues. V was clipped by 8 bases and J by 1 base; unmatched bases: 7. The CDR3 is CASRWAGGNTGELFF. Written as DNA, the CDR3 is TGTGCCAGCCGTTGGGCAGGGGGGAACACCGGGGAGCTGTTTTTT.

This clone appeared once. The rearrangement uses TRBV6-1 and TRBJ1-2; 8 bases are shared with TRBD1. Per the germline V gene, CDR1 is MNHNS and CDR2 is SASEGT. V shed 4 bases and J 5 bases; nucleotides not matched to a gene: 12. There are 16 residues in the CDR3. The CDR3 sequence is CASSGDRDRLLYGYTF. The CDR3, as DNA: TGTGCCAGCAGTGGTGACCGGGACAGGCTACTTTATGGCTACACCTTC.

The chain uses TRBV5-1 and TRBJ2-7; 7 bases agree with TRBD1. Germline loops: CDR1 SGHRS, CDR2 YFSETQ. CDR3 length: 15 residues. Germline trimming cut 4 bases from V and 1 base from J; bases unmatched to any gene: 8. CDR3 DNA: TGCGCCAGCAGCCCCCCAGACAGGGTGTCCTACGAGCAGTACTTC. This codes for CASSPPDRVSYEQYF.

The rearrangement joins TRBV30 to TRBJ1-2; D possibly corresponds to TRBD1 (6 bases). Trimming shortened V by 5 bases and J by 8 bases, and 24 bases separated the two germline ends. This CDR3 comprises 15 residues. CDR1 and CDR2 from the germline V gene are GTSNPN and SVGIG (reference sequence). The CDR3: CAWDKPQGPRRGYTF. CDR3 in DNA: TGTGCCTGGGACAAACCACAGGGTCCGAGGAGGGGCTACACCTTC. The variable domain in full, completed from reference TRBV30 and TRBJ1-2, reads SQTIHQWPATLVQPVGSPLSLECTVEGTSNPNLYWYRQAAGRGLQLLFYSVGIGQISSEVPQNLSASRPQDRQFILSSKKLLLSDSGFYLCAWDKPQGPRRGYTFGSGTRLTVV.

The chain employs TRBV29-1 and TRBJ2-3, with D maybe TRBD2 (5 bases). The CDR3 loop spans 13 amino acids. V gave up 6 bases and J gave up 0 bases, with 10 bases separating them. The V gene's germline CDR1 is SQVTM and CDR2 ANQGSEA. The CDR3 nucleotides are TGCAGCGTGGAGACTACTAGCACAGATACGCAGTATTTT. This sequence encodes CSVETTSTDTQYF.

The V call is TRBV3-1 (or the pseudogene TRBV3-2), the J call TRBJ1-2; D uncertain. The germline CDR1 and CDR2 sequences are LGHDT and YNNKEL (reference sequence). CDR3 length: 11 amino acids. With 4 bases removed from V and 4 bases from J, the gap between germline ends came to 4 bases. CDR3 in DNA: TGTGCCAGCAGCCGCGGCTATGGCTACACCTTC. Protein: CASSRGYGYTF.

The chain combines TRBV5-1 with TRBJ1-1; 7 nucleotides align to TRBD1. The CDR3 runs 18 residues. V was pared by 2 bases and J by 0 bases, with 13 bases of the junction left unmatched. Germline CDR1 and CDR2: SGHRS and YFSETQ. CDR3 sequence reads: CASSFGPRQGTVNTEAFF. The DNA for the CDR3 is TGCGCCAGCAGCTTTGGGCCCCGACAGGGAACGGTGAACACTGAAGCTTTCTTT.